A selection of T cell receptor beta chains follows, all from one sample in a study of blood T cells in healthy people across ages. TCRdb recomputed calls from the 5' RACE reads with MiXCR, one row per CDR3 protein. The profile covers 890,000 or so distinct CDR3 sequences, with approximately 65% appearing a single time and about a quarter taken by the ten largest. Material: blood. The receptors here all came from a man aged 25 to 40 in good health. Both conserved end residues are part of each CDR3. Fields, in order: V gene, J gene, D gene, CDR3 protein. A D gene is named only where the DNA matches it firmly.

>TRBV24-1|TRBJ2-7|TRBD1
CATSDEGYGQGSSYEQYF
>TRBV10-3|TRBJ2-6|NA
CAITDLYSGANVLTF
>TRBV7-9|TRBJ2-7|NA
CASSSLNQDSYEQYF
>TRBV9|NA|TRBD2
CASSVDGTRWDEQYF
>TRBV29-1|TRBJ2-5|TRBD1
CSVGRTGEPETQYF
>TRBV12-3/TRBV12-4|TRBJ1-2|NA
CASSFRLLANYGYTF
>TRBV6-2/TRBV6-3|TRBJ2-1|NA
CASSYNPGHYNEQFF
>TRBV5-1|TRBJ1-2|NA
CASSLMIGSDGYTF
>TRBV6-1|TRBJ2-7|NA
CASRDRDRAYEQYF
>TRBV29-1|TRBJ1-2|TRBD1
CSVKTGGSNYGYTF
>TRBV6-5|TRBJ2-7|NA
CASVAVSSYEQYF
>TRBV12-3/TRBV12-4|TRBJ1-1|NA
CASSPPTVNTEAFF
>TRBV21-1|TRBJ2-6|NA
CASTGSSGANVLTF
>TRBV28|TRBJ2-5|NA
CASSTDTSWGEQYF
>TRBV4-1|TRBJ2-7|TRBD2
CASSAGLVLYEQYF
>TRBV4-2|TRBJ1-1|NA
CASSQEQGRDPEAFF